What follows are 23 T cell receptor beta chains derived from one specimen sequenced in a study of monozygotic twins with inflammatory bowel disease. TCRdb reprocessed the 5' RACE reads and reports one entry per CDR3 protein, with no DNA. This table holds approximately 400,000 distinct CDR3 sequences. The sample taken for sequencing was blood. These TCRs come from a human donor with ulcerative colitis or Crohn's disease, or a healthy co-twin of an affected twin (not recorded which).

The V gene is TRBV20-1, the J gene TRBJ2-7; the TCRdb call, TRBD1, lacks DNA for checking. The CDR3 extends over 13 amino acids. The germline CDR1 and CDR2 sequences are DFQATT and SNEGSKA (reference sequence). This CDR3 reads CSASRQGRYEQYF.

CDR3 sequence: CASSLRGGNYNEQFF. V and J are TRBV3-1 and TRBJ2-1; TCRdb reports TRBD1, a call that lacks DNA to check it against. Germline assignment: CDR1 LGHDT and CDR2 YNNKEL (reference sequence). The CDR3 runs to 15 residues.

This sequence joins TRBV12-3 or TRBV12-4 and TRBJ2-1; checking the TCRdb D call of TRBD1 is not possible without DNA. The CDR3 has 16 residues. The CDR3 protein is CASFRGGGNLYNEQFF.

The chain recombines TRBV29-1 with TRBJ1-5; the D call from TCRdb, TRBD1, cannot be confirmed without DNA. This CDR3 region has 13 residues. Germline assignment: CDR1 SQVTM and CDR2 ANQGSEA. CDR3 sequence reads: CSVGDGGNQPQHF.

The CDR3 is CASTGTGVVYEQYF. The chain combines TRBV6-2 or TRBV6-3 with TRBJ2-7; TCRdb returns TRBD1, unconfirmable since there is no DNA. The germline V gene encodes CDR1 MNHEY and CDR2 SVGEGT. The CDR3 is 14 residues long.

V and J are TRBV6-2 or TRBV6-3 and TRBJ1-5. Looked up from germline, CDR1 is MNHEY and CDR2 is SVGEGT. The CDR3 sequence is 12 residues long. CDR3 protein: CASRSTAQPQHF.

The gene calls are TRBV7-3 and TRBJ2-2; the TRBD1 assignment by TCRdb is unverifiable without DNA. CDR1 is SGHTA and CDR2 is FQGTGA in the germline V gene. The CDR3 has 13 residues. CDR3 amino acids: CASSLGDSGELFF.

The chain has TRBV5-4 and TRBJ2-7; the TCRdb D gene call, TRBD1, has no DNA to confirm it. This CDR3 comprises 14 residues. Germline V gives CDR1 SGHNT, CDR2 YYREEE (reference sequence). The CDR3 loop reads CASRPGTDIYEQYF.

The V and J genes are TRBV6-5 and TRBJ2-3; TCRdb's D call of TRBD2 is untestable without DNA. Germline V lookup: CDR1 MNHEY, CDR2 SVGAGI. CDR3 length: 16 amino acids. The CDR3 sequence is CASSYSPSGGADTQYF.

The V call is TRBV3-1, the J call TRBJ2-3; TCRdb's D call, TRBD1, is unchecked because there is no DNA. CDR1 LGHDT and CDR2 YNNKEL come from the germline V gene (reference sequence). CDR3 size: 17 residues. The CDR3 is CASRPSSGTGDPDTQYF.

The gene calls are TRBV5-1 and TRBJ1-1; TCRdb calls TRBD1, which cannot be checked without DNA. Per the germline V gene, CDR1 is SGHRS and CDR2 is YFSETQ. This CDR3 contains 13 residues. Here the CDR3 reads CASSLAGATEAFF.

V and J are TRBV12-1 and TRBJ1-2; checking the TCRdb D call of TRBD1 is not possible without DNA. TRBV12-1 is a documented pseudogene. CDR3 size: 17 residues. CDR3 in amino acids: CASSVRDRVFTNYGYTF.

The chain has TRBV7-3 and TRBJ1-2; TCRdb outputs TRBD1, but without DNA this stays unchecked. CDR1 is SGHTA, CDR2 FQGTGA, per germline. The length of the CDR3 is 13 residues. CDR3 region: CASSPDRRYGYTF. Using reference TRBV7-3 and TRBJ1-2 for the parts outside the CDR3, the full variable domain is GAGVSQTPSNKVTEKGKYVELRCDPISGHTALYWYRQSLGQGPEFLIYFQGTGAADDSGLPNDRFFAVRPEGSVSTLKIQRTERGDSAVYLCASSPDRRYGYTFGSGTRLTVV.

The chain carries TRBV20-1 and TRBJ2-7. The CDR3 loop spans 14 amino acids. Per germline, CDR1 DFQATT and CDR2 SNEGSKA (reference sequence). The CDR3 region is CSAQRPQGPYEQYF.

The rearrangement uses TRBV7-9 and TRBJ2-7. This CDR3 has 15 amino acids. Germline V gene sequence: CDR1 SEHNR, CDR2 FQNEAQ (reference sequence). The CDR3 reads CASSLVSGGLYEQYF.

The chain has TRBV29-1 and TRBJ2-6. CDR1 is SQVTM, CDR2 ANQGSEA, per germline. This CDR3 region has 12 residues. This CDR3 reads CSVVRIDNVLTF.

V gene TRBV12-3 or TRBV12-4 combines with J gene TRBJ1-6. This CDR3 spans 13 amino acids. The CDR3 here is CASSFGWDSPLHF.

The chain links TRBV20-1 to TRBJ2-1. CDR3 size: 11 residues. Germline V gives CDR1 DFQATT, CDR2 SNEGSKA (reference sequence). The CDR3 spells CSAVPYNEQFF.

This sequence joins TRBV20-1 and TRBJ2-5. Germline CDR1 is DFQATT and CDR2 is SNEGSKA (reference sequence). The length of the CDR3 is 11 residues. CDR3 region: CSASSPETQYF.

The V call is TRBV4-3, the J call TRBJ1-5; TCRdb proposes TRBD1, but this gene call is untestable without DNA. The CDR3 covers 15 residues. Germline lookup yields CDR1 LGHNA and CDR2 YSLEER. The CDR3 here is CASSRTGGSNQPQHF.

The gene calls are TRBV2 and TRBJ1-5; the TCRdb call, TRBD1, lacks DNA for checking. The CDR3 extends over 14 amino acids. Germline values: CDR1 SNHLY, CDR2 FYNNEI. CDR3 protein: CASSDEGRGQPQHF.

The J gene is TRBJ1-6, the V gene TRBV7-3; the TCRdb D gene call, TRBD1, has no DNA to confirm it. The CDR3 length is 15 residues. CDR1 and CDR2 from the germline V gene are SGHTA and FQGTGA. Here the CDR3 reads CASSFRGGQDSTLHF.

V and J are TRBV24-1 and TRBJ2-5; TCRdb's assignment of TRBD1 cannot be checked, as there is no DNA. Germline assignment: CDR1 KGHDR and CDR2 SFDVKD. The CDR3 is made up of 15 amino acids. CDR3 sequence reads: CATSDLGQDQETQYF.